Described below is a single TCR beta chain sequence and its context. Its specificity is unknown. It was with 60 Vbeta and 13 Jbeta primers that the PCR ran. Assay used: immunoSEQ multiplex PCR; TCRdb lists only in-frame clones, some missing. The sample contains roughly 120,000 clones, roughly 74% of which appear only once. The sample belongs to a study of cytomegalovirus exposure and HLA in healthy donors. Study-level information: An earlier analysis found 110 million or so unique TCR beta sequences from approximately 170 million T cells. Study-wide points: Within an earlier analysis, most TCR beta V segments proved productive either about 87% or about 30% of the time. Reports described diagnosis of cytomegalovirus status by the classifier as highly specific and sensitive. Among immune exposure information, only CMV serostatus was available.

This CDR3 has 15 residues. Germline V gives CDR1 ENHRY, CDR2 SYGVKD. The V gene lost 2 bases and the J gene lost 2 bases, with 12 bases spanning the gap. The sample consisted of PBMCs. This clonotype was sampled from a man in his forties in good health and CMV-seropositive. This sequence joins TRBV10-3 and TRBJ1-1; D unclear. The CDR3 DNA reads as TGTGCCATCAGTGAGGGTCGGGGATTTAACACTGAAGCTTTCTTT. It yields the protein CAISEGRGFNTEAFF.